This T cell receptor (beta chain) stems from a study of control samples from healthy donors and cancer patients. After removal of 4 bases from V and 3 bases from J, the junction contained 11 bases not matched to a gene. CDR1 and CDR2 from the germline V gene are SGHAT and FQNNGV. There are 16 residues in the CDR3. This table comes from immunoSEQ multiplex PCR, and its TCRdb copy is limited to in-frame clones, with some not included. The sample has more than 95,000 clones, 80% to 95% seen once. The V gene is TRBV11-2, the J gene TRBJ1-1, with 7 bases fitting TRBD1. The sequenced material came from PBMCs. This receptor was taken from a man aged 80 or over with head and neck cancer. CDR3 nucleotides: TGTGCCAGCAGCTACCGTAGGGACAGTATGTACACTGAAGCTTTCTTT. This codes for CASSYRRDSMYTEAFF.